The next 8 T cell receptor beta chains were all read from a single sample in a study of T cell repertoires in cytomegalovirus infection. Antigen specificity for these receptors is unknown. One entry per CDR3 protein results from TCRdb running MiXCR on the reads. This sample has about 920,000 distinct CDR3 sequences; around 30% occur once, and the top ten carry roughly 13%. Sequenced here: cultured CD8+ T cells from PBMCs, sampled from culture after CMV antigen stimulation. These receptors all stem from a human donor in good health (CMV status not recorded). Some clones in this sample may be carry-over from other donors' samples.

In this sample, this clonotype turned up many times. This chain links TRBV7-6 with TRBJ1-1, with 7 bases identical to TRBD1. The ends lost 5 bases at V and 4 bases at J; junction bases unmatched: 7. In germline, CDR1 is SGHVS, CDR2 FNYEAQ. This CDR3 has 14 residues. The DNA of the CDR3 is TGTGCCAGCAGCCCTGCCGGGACAGTCACTGAAGCTTTCTTT. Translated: CASSPAGTVTEAFF.

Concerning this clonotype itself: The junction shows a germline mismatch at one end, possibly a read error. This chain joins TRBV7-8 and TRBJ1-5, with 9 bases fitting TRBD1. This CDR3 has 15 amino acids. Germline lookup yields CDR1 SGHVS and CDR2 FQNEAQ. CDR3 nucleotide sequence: TGTGTCAGCAGCTACGGGACAGGGTATCTTGAGCCCCAGCATTTT. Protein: CVSSYGTGYLEPQHF.

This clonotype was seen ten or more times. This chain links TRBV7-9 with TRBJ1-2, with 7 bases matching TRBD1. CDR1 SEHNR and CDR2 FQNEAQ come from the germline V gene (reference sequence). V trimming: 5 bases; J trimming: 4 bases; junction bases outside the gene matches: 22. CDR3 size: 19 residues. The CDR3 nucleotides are TGTGCCAGCAGCGCATGGGAATCTGGCCGGGACAGAACTATCTATGGCTACACCTTC. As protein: CASSAWESGRDRTIYGYTF.

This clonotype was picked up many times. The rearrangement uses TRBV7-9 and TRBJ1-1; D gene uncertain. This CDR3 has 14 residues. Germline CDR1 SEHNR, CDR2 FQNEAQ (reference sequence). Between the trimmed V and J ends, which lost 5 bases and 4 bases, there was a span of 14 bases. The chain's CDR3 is CASSLAEKGTEAFF. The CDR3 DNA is TGTGCCAGCAGCCTGGCGGAGAAGGGCACTGAAGCTTTCTTT.

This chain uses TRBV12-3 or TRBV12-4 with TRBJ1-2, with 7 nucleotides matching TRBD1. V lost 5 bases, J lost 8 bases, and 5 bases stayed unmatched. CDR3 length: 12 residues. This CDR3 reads CASSPTGLGYTF. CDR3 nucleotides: TGTGCCAGCAGTCCGACAGGGTTGGGCTACACCTTC.

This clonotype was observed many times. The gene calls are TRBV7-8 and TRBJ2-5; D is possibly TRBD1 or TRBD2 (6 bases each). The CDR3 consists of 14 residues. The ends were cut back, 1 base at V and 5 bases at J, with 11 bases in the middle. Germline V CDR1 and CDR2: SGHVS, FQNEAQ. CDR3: CASSLEGGAETQYF. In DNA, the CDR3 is TGTGCCAGCAGCTTAGAGGGGGGCGCGGAGACCCAGTACTTC.

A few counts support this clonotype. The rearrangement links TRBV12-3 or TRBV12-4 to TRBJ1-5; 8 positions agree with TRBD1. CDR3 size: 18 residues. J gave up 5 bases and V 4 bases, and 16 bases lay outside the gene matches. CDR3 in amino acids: CASSWGTGLRALDQPQHF. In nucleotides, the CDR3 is TGTGCCAGCAGTTGGGGGACAGGTCTGCGGGCCTTGGATCAGCCCCAGCATTTT.

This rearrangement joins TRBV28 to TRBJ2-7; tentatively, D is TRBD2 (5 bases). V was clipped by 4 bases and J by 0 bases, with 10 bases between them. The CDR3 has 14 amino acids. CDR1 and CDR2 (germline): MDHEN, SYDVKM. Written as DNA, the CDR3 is TGTGCCAGCAGTTCGGTGGGGAGCTCCTACGAGCAGTACGTC. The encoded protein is CASSSVGSSYEQYV.